This T cell receptor (beta chain) was sequenced during a study of CD8+ T cells in alopecia areata. Study background: Percent affected scalp area, the SALT score, rated treated patients' severity.

Extraction of RNA preceded its reverse transcription into cDNA, which served as the sequencing template. Using immunoSEQ multiplex PCR, the repertoire was profiled, and TCRdb retains in-frame clones only, with some absent. The sample shows 110,000 to 150,000 clones, 50% to 65% of them seen only once. Sample treatment: oral pan-JAK inhibitor, 5-10 mg twice daily. Findings and caveats of the study: Besides other cells, scalp samples also yield sequences of resident alphabeta T cells from normal skin.

The CDR3 sequence is 10 residues long. Trimming at V came to 8 bases and at J to 9 bases, leaving 3 bases not matched to a gene. Germline V gives CDR1 GTSNPN, CDR2 SVGIG (reference sequence). With regard to this clone: Its specificity is not known.

The sample in question was CD8+ T cells sorted from blood, obtained at week 4, from a patient treated with tofacitinib. The receptor's source is a human donor with alopecia areata. J is TRBJ2-2 and V is TRBV30; 7 bases line up with TRBD1. The CDR3 region has the DNA TGTGCCCTACAGGGGAGGGAGCTGTTTTTT. It yields the protein CALQGRELFF.